Each of the 29 T cell receptor beta chains below was sequenced from the same sample in a study of T-cell memory formation after mild COVID-19. TCRdb re-derived calls from the 5' RACE reads in MiXCR, one entry per CDR3 protein. This sample yields 100,000 to 150,000 distinct CDR3 sequences, of which approximately 6.2% are seen a single time; approximately 2.3% belongs to the top ten. The specimen sequenced was PBMCs or a T cell subset sorted from them (not recorded which). Source of these receptors: an adult woman who had mild COVID-19 (a few samples of this study predate the infection). Cell type and time point are not known.

There are a few counts of this clonotype. The DNA is left out, because the CDR3 cannot be placed on it with certainty; the CDR3 is given as TCRdb lists it. V usage is TRBV6-2 or TRBV6-3 and J usage is TRBJ2-2; the D segment call TRBD2 is taken from the table without a DNA check. Germline-derived CDR1 and CDR2 are MNHEY and SVGEGT. With termini counted, the CDR3 has 14 amino acids. CDR3 amino acids: CASREDGGPGSCFF.

As for this clonotype: This could be a read error, since a much larger clone is one nucleotide away. This rearrangement joins TRBV7-3 to TRBJ2-5, with 14 bases that match TRBD2. CDR3 size: 16 residues. CDR1 and CDR2 from the germline V gene are SGHTA and FQGTGA. CDR3 region: CASSPGLAGGRETKYF. CDR3 nucleotide sequence: TGTGCCAGCAGCCCCGGACTAGCGGGGGGTAGGGAGACCAAGTACTTC.

This clonotype has a handful of counts. The V call is TRBV3-1, the J call TRBJ2-7, with D perhaps matching TRBD2 (6 bases). This CDR3 region has 15 residues. CDR1 and CDR2 from the germline V gene are LGHDT and YNNKEL (reference sequence). Trimming stripped 4 bases from V and 0 bases from J, with 13 bases between. The CDR3 coding sequence is TGTGCCAGCAGCCCAGGGACTTTAAGCTCCTACGAGCAGTACTTC. This codes for CASSPGTLSSYEQYF.

The CDR3 bases are TGTGCCAGCAGTGGGAGGGACTACTACGAGCAGTACTTC. It encodes CASSGRDYYEQYF. This chain joins TRBV6-5 and TRBJ2-7; 7 nucleotides agree with TRBD2. CDR3 length: 13 amino acids. From germline, CDR1 is MNHEY and CDR2 SVGAGI. V lost 5 bases and J lost 3; bases outside the gene matches: 4.

The rearrangement uses TRBV20-1 and TRBJ2-7; 8 nucleotides match TRBD1. The germline V gene has CDR1 DFQATT and CDR2 SNEGSKA (reference sequence). V shed 1 base, J shed 4 bases, and the junction held 6 bases outside the gene matches. The CDR3 is 14 residues long. The CDR3 DNA reads TGCAGTGCTAGAGGACACAGGGGGGTATACGAGCAGTACTTC. Translation gives CSARGHRGVYEQYF.

This clonotype was seen more than once but under ten times. V usage is TRBV12-3 or TRBV12-4 and J usage is TRBJ2-3; D uncertain. The V gene lost 2 bases and the J gene lost 6 bases, with 3 bases spanning the gap. This CDR3 contains 11 residues. The CDR3 bases are TGTGCCAGCAGTTTAATGGATACGCAGTATTTT. This codes for CASSLMDTQYF.

This chain joins TRBV18 and TRBJ2-7, with 14 bases fitting TRBD2. CDR3 size: 19 residues. Germline V gives CDR1 KGHSH, CDR2 LQKENI. Trimming took 3 bases from V and 4 from J; bases not matched to a gene: 14. This CDR3 is CASSPDTRLAGGFRYEQYF. CDR3 nucleotides: TGTGCCAGCTCACCCGACACCCGACTAGCGGGAGGGTTTCGGTACGAGCAGTACTTC.

The chain links TRBV12-3 or TRBV12-4 to TRBJ1-1; D is possibly TRBD1 (5 bases). V lost 3 bases and J lost 1, with 15 bases in between. The CDR3 is 16 residues long. The CDR3 nucleotides are TGTGCCAGCAGTTTTGGCAGGGAAGGTTGGAACACTGAAGCTTTCTTT. Translated: CASSFGREGWNTEAFF.

Many counts were recorded for this clonotype. The chain uses TRBV24-1 and TRBJ2-7, with 14 bases identical to TRBD2. After removal of 3 bases from V and 2 bases from J, the junction contained 5 bases not matched to a gene. Germline V gives CDR1 KGHDR, CDR2 SFDVKD. This CDR3 region has 17 residues. The CDR3 bases are TGTGCCACCAGTGATGCCGGGACTAGCGGGAGCGCCTACGAGCAGTACTTC. Its protein product is CATSDAGTSGSAYEQYF.

This clonotype was detected a few times. The chain is built from TRBV7-9 and TRBJ1-4; a weak D match, TRBD1 (6 bases). The germline V gene encodes CDR1 SEHNR and CDR2 FQNEAQ (reference sequence). Trimming pared 10 bases from V and 8 bases from J, leaving 20 bases between. The CDR3 runs to 14 residues. CDR3 sequence: CATRDGGPGEKLFF. The CDR3 DNA follows: TGTGCCACCCGTGATGGGGGCCCTGGGGAAAAACTGTTTTTT.

Many counts were recorded for this clonotype. V and J are TRBV7-6 and TRBJ2-2; D gene unclear. Trimming cost V 1 base and J 4 bases, with 19 bases left between them. CDR3 size: 18 residues. Germline V CDR1 and CDR2: SGHVS, FNYEAQ. The CDR3 sequence is CASSLVPYNKKTTGELFF. CDR3 DNA: TGTGCCAGCAGCTTAGTTCCCTACAACAAGAAAACCACCGGGGAGCTGTTTTTT.

The rearrangement uses TRBV19 and TRBJ2-7; D not certain. Germline V gene sequence: CDR1 LNHDA, CDR2 SQIVND (reference sequence). The V gene lost 5 bases and the J gene lost 1 base, with 15 bases spanning the gap. This CDR3 contains 15 residues. The CDR3 bases are TGTGCCAGTAGTCCTGGATTTACTTGGTCCTACGAGCAGTACTTC. Its translation is CASSPGFTWSYEQYF.

This clonotype was observed a handful of times. The chain links TRBV24-1 to TRBJ1-5; D call uncertain. CDR3 length equals 12 residues. V was pared by 2 bases and J by 8 bases, with 6 bases between. CDR1 and CDR2 (germline): KGHDR, SFDVKD. DNA of the CDR3: TGTGCCACCAGTGATTACACGGAGCCCCAGCATTTT. This codes for CATSDYTEPQHF.

The V and J genes are TRBV7-9 and TRBJ2-1; D might be TRBD2 (6 bases). Germline CDR1 is SEHNR and CDR2 is FQNEAQ (reference sequence). The CDR3 runs to 12 residues. V was clipped by 5 bases and J by 10 bases, with 12 bases between them. In DNA form, the CDR3 reads TGTGCCAGCAGCGTCCAGGCGGGGGAGCAGTTCTTC. This encodes CASSVQAGEQFF. The full variable domain, rest sourced from reference TRBV7-9 and TRBJ2-1, is DTGVSQNPRHKITKRGQNVTFRCDPISEHNRLYWYRQTLGQGPEFLTYFQNEAQLEKSRLLSDRFSAERPKGSFSTLEIQRTEQGDSAMYLCASSVQAGEQFFGPGTRLTVL.

This chain uses TRBV24-1 with TRBJ2-7, with D possibly matching TRBD2 (6 bases). V lost 2 bases and J lost 2, with 9 bases in between. Germline CDR1 reads KGHDR; CDR2 reads SFDVKD. The CDR3 loop spans 14 amino acids. CDR3 in amino acids: CATSDSGDPYEQYF. CDR3 coding DNA: TGTGCCACCAGTGATTCGGGGGACCCCTACGAGCAGTACTTC.

This clonotype has more than one count but fewer than ten. This chain links TRBV19 with TRBJ1-2, with D uncertain. Germline V lookup: CDR1 LNHDA, CDR2 SQIVND (reference sequence). The CDR3 runs 15 residues. V was cut by 7 bases and J by 4 bases, with 19 bases left in between. The CDR3 DNA reads as TGTGCCAGTATAAGGCTGGGCAGAGAGATCTATGGCTACACCTTC. Translation: CASIRLGREIYGYTF.

The chain recombines TRBV5-1 with TRBJ2-1, with 8 nucleotides matching TRBD1. This CDR3 spans 16 amino acids. V dropped 5 bases and J dropped 1; count of bases not matched to a gene: 8. Germline V CDR1 and CDR2: SGHRS, YFSETQ. CDR3 bases: TGCGCCAGCAGGAAGGGACAGGACGGGTCCTACAATGAGCAGTTCTTC. Amino acid sequence: CASRKGQDGSYNEQFF.

This chain uses TRBV6-5 with TRBJ2-3; TRBD1 aligns across 7 bases. The length of the CDR3 is 15 residues. Germline lookup yields CDR1 MNHEY and CDR2 SVGAGI. Trimming at V came to 6 bases and at J to 0 bases, leaving 6 bases not matched to a gene. CDR3 sequence: CASRDRVGSTDTQYF. DNA for the CDR3: TGTGCCAGCAGAGACAGGGTGGGAAGCACAGATACGCAGTATTTT.

The chain joins TRBV12-3 or TRBV12-4 to TRBJ1-1; D is ambiguous. The CDR3 has 13 amino acids. V dropped 3 bases and J dropped 1 base, with 6 bases sitting between them. This CDR3 is CASSFAGNTEAFF. For the CDR3, the DNA is TGTGCCAGCAGTTTCGCAGGGAACACTGAAGCTTTCTTT.

In this sample, this clonotype turned up a few times. This rearrangement joins TRBV7-2 to TRBJ1-4; D is uncertain. The germline V and J ends were trimmed by 6 bases and 3 bases, with 14 bases remaining between them. CDR1 is SGHTA, CDR2 FQGNSA, per germline. The CDR3 covers 15 residues. DNA of the CDR3: TGTGCCAGCAGGCCTAGCGGGTCTTCTAATGAAAAACTGTTTTTT. This sequence encodes CASRPSGSSNEKLFF. Combining the CDR3 with reference TRBV7-2 and TRBJ1-4 gives the whole variable domain GAGVSQSPSNKVTEKGKDVELRCDPISGHTALYWYRQSLGQGLEFLIYFQGNSAPDKSGLPSDRFSAERTGGSVSTLTIQRTQQEDSAVYLCASRPSGSSNEKLFFGSGTQLSVL.

The rearrangement links TRBV20-1 to TRBJ2-3, with 9 bases fitting TRBD1. CDR1 and CDR2 (germline): DFQATT, SNEGSKA (reference sequence). This CDR3 region has 15 residues. The V gene end was trimmed by 6 bases and the J gene end by 1 base; junction bases not matched to a gene: 8. The CDR3 sequence is CSAHHRGLGTDTQYF. CDR3 nucleotide sequence: TGCAGTGCCCACCACAGGGGGCTGGGCACAGATACGCAGTATTTT.

This clonotype was counted ten times or more. The chain uses TRBV7-9 and TRBJ2-3; perhaps TRBD1 as D (6 bases). The CDR3 is made up of 14 amino acids. Germline lookup yields CDR1 SEHNR and CDR2 FQNEAQ (reference sequence). Trimming took 4 bases from V and 0 from J, leaving 8 bases between them. This CDR3 is CASSWTASTDTQYF. CDR3 bases: TGTGCCAGCAGCTGGACAGCTAGCACAGATACGCAGTATTTT.

This clonotype was recorded a few times. This chain links TRBV3-1 with TRBJ1-6; D is perhaps TRBD1 (5 bases). This CDR3 is built from 17 residues. CDR1 is LGHDT and CDR2 is YNNKEL in the germline V gene (reference sequence). Deletions cut 4 bases from V and 7 bases from J, with 20 bases between. As DNA, the CDR3 is TGTGCCAGCAGCCCTAAATCAGGCCAGGGCCGGAATTCACCCCTCCACTTT. This translates into CASSPKSGQGRNSPLHF.

The chain recombines TRBV4-1 with TRBJ2-5; possible D gene TRBD1, 6 bases. Trimming cost V 3 bases and J 1 base, with 18 bases left between them. The CDR3 contains 17 residues. Germline V lookup: CDR1 MGHRA, CDR2 YSYEKL. The CDR3 DNA follows: TGCGCCAGCAGCCAGCAAGAGGTGAGCAGGGGCCAAGAGACCCAGTACTTC. It is translated as CASSQQEVSRGQETQYF.

The sample holds many counts of this clonotype. The rearrangement links TRBV18 to TRBJ2-7; D is undetermined. The CDR3 runs 13 residues. Between the trimmed V and J ends, which lost 4 bases and 4 bases, there was a span of 11 bases. Germline V gives CDR1 KGHSH, CDR2 LQKENI. The CDR3 DNA follows: TGTGCCAGCTCACTCCAACAAGAATACGAGCAGTACTTC. It codes for CASSLQQEYEQYF.

This clonotype was counted at least ten times. This sequence joins TRBV29-1 and TRBJ2-7; D is unclear. Deletions cut 7 bases from V and 2 bases from J, with 21 bases between. The germline V gene has CDR1 SQVTM and CDR2 ANQGSEA. This CDR3 has 15 residues. CDR3 region: CSAVPPGHRTYEQYF. CDR3 in DNA: TGCAGCGCTGTCCCGCCGGGCCATCGGACCTACGAGCAGTACTTC.

This clonotype came up a few times. The chain employs TRBV5-1 and TRBJ1-2; no clear D. The germline V gene encodes CDR1 SGHRS and CDR2 YFSETQ. V shed 4 bases and J shed 6 bases, with 19 bases lying between them. The CDR3 spans 15 residues. The CDR3 region has the DNA TGCGCCAGCAGCCCAGGCCATGGGGTGGGCCATGGCTACACCTTC. It is translated as CASSPGHGVGHGYTF.

This clonotype has ten or more counts. V is TRBV5-1 and J is TRBJ2-7; unclear D gene. This CDR3 region has 16 residues. V shed 0 bases and J shed 0 bases, with 13 bases lying between them. Germline-derived CDR1 and CDR2 are SGHRS and YFSETQ. CDR3 bases: TGCGCCAGCAGCTTGGGGGCCGCTGCAAGCTCCTACGAGCAGTACTTC. Its protein is CASSLGAAASSYEQYF.

The chain recombines TRBV19 with TRBJ2-2; no definite D call. The CDR3 has 14 residues. V gave up 3 bases and J gave up 9 bases, with 14 bases separating them. Germline V gene lookup returns CDR1 LNHDA and CDR2 SQIVND (reference sequence). The CDR3: CASSIPERTRELFF. The CDR3 nucleotides read TGTGCCAGTAGTATCCCCGAGAGGACCAGGGAGCTGTTTTTT.